This T cell receptor (beta chain) was recorded in a study of T-cell memory formation after mild COVID-19 (dated by TCRdb to 2020 to 2023). Some background on the complete study: TCR sequence clusters from the two donors were largely donor specific. T-cell clones expanding and contracting after mild COVID-19 in a couple of donors were tracked by longitudinal TCRalpha and TCRbeta repertoire sequencing. The cohort was made up of two young adult volunteers, one female and one male, who were previously healthy.

In its sample, this clonotype was seen a few times. What this receptor recognizes is not known. The sample holds no much larger clone one base away, and base qualities are not on file. Trimming costs V 3 bases and J 0 bases, and their ends lie 9 bases apart. Looking up the germline V gene (reference sequence) yields CDR1 GTSNPN and CDR2 SVGIG. CDR3 length: 13 amino acids, cysteine to phenylalanine. Only the CDR3 part of the read is kept: 39 bases, read in frame from the first base. Sequencing was performed on an Illumina NovaSeq 6000. Using 5'RACE with constant-segment primers, TCRalpha and TCRbeta cDNA libraries were constructed, with sample barcodes and unique molecular identifiers added in the process. RNA was extracted from every sample with Trizol reagent. Amplification of the libraries took two PCR steps, and the second step added a second sample barcode plus Illumina TruSeq adapters. Sequencing of the libraries was done on an Illumina NovaSeq, producing 2 x 150 bp paired-end reads. The paper's data handling went like this. Reads were demultiplexed and collapsed into UMI-guided consensus sequences with migec v1.2.7. Using mixcr v2.1.11, the UMI consensuses were aligned to TRA and TRB V and J templates and assembled into clonotypes. Expanded or contracted clonotypes were those called significant by both edgeR and NoisET, with noise models trained on biological replicates. For edgeR calls, the thresholds were a false discovery rate-adjusted p below 0.01 and a log2 fold-change of 1. PCA with hierarchical clustering of max-normalized trajectories of the 1000 most abundant clonotypes was used as exploratory dynamics analysis. Separately sequenced CD4+ and CD8+ repertoires were used to assign the CD4 or CD8 phenotype of responding clones. TCRdb reprocessing: public reads trimmed at Q25 with fastp, clones called with MiXCR, in-frame beta chains kept. Rows are unified per CDR3 protein, each entry keeping the most common DNA and genes. The V and J calls were not made by the authors but by TCRdb's processing. The sample includes about 110,000 distinct CDR3 sequences, with around 12% observed a single time. The ten largest clones add up to 27% of the sample.

Overall results and qualifications from the work: The second-wave clones that peaked on day 37 were not confirmed to be SARS-CoV-2 specific. The study covered only a couple of mild cases, and larger cohorts including severe cases with pre-infection samples were considered necessary. Clones that contracted from day 15 to 85 showed balanced CD4/CD8 phenotypes, whereas a second wave of clones that expanded from day 15 to 37 leaned towards CD4+. Contracting CD4+ clones were found mainly in CM and EM memory subsets, while CD8+ clones were enriched in EMRA. Some responding clones were detected in pre-infection memory, suggesting pre-existing cross-reactive memory T cells joined the SARS-CoV-2 response.

Ficoll-Paque density gradient centrifugation was the method used to isolate PBMCs. Sample: PBMCs or a T cell subset sorted from them (not recorded which). This receptor chain uses TRBV30 and TRBJ2-7; TRBD1 is perhaps the D gene, given 5 matching bases. The source of this sequence is an adult woman who had mild COVID-19 (a few samples of this study predate the infection). The sample titles of this study are shuffled in the database, so cell type and time point are left out; the donor was told from shared clones. The nucleotides are TGTGCCTGGAGCCTGGACACCTCCTACGAGCAGTACTTC. It translates to CAWSLDTSYEQYF. This CDR3, with the reference TRBV30 and TRBJ2-7 proteins standing in past its ends, gives the full variable domain SQTIHQWPATLVQPVGSPLSLECTVEGTSNPNLYWYRQAAGRGLQLLFYSVGIGQISSEVPQNLSASRPQDRQFILSSKKLLLSDSGFYLCAWSLDTSYEQYFGPGTRLTVT.